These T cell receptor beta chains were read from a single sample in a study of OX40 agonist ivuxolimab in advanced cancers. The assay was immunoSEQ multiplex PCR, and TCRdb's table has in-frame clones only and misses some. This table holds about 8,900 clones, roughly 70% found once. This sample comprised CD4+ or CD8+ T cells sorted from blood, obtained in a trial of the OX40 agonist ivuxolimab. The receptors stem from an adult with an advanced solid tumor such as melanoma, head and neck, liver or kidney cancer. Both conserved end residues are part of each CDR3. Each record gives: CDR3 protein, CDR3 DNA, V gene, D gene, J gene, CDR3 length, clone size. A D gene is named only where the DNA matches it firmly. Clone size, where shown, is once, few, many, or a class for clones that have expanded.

CDR3 protein: CASSASFPSSGNTIYF; CDR3 DNA: TGTGCCAGCAGTGCGTCCTTCCCGAGCTCTGGAAACACCATATATTTT; V gene: TRBV6-4; D gene: .; J gene: TRBJ1-3; CDR3 length: 16; clone size: .
CDR3 protein: CASSLGSNPYEQYF; CDR3 DNA: TGTGCCAGCAGCTTGGGAAGCAATCCCTACGAGCAGTACTTC; V gene: TRBV7-3; D gene: .; J gene: TRBJ2-7; CDR3 length: 14; clone size: once
CDR3 protein: CASSLSGVSTEAFF; CDR3 DNA: TGTGCCAGCAGTTTATCCGGGGTGAGCACTGAAGCTTTCTTT; V gene: TRBV27; D gene: .; J gene: TRBJ1-1; CDR3 length: 14; clone size: many
CDR3 protein: CASSQVAANYGYTF; CDR3 DNA: TGCGCCAGCAGCCAAGTAGCTGCTAACTATGGCTACACCTTC; V gene: TRBV4-1; D gene: .; J gene: TRBJ1-2; CDR3 length: 14; clone size: once
CDR3 protein: CASSGDRAVYEQFF; CDR3 DNA: TGTGCCAGCAGCGGGGACAGGGCGGTGTATGAGCAGTTCTTC; V gene: TRBV5-6; D gene: TRBD1; J gene: TRBJ2-1; CDR3 length: 14; clone size: large
CDR3 protein: CASRYRGQETQYF; CDR3 DNA: TGTGCCAGCAGGTACAGGGGGCAAGAGACCCAGTACTTC; V gene: TRBV6-5; D gene: TRBD1; J gene: TRBJ2-5; CDR3 length: 13; clone size: .
CDR3 protein: CSVWDRNTEAFF; CDR3 DNA: TGCAGCGTCTGGGACAGGAACACTGAAGCTTTCTTT; V gene: TRBV29-1; D gene: TRBD1; J gene: TRBJ1-1; CDR3 length: 12; clone size: .
CDR3 protein: CASSLGTGDGYTF; CDR3 DNA: TGTGCCAGCAGCTTGGGGACAGGGGATGGCTACACCTTC; V gene: TRBV5-6; D gene: TRBD1; J gene: TRBJ1-2; CDR3 length: 13; clone size: once
CDR3 protein: CASSEAPSGDGNTIYF; CDR3 DNA: TGTGCCAGCAGTGAAGCCCCTAGCGGGGATGGAAACACCATATATTTT; V gene: TRBV2; D gene: .; J gene: TRBJ1-3; CDR3 length: 16; clone size: .
CDR3 protein: CASSFGGNGYTF; CDR3 DNA: TGTGCCAGCAGCTTTGGGGGGAATGGCTACACCTTC; V gene: TRBV7-9; D gene: .; J gene: TRBJ1-2; CDR3 length: 12; clone size: .
CDR3 protein: CASSQGGQYTGELFF; CDR3 DNA: TGCGCCAGCAGCCAGGGTGGACAGTACACCGGGGAGCTGTTTTTT; V gene: TRBV4-1; D gene: .; J gene: TRBJ2-2; CDR3 length: 15; clone size: .
CDR3 protein: CASRGTQYF; CDR3 DNA: TGTGCCAGCAGGGGGACCCAGTACTTC; V gene: TRBV27; D gene: .; J gene: TRBJ2-5; CDR3 length: 9; clone size: .
CDR3 protein: CASSERWSGYTF; CDR3 DNA: TGTGCCAGCAGTGAACGGTGGAGTGGCTACACCTTC; V gene: TRBV2; D gene: .; J gene: TRBJ1-2; CDR3 length: 12; clone size: .
CDR3 protein: CASSLGQGETDTQYF; CDR3 DNA: TGTGCCAGCAGCTTGGGACAGGGAGAGACAGATACGCAGTATTTT; V gene: TRBV7-9; D gene: TRBD1; J gene: TRBJ2-3; CDR3 length: 15; clone size: few
CDR3 protein: CANQRRSRATSGRSYNEQFF; CDR3 DNA: TGTGCCAACCAAAGACGGTCTCGGGCGACTAGCGGGAGGTCCTACAATGAGCAGTTCTTC; V gene: TRBV12-1; D gene: .; J gene: TRBJ2-1; CDR3 length: 20; clone size: .
CDR3 protein: CASSMGTGGHQFTYEQYF; CDR3 DNA: TGTGCCAGTAGTATGGGGACAGGGGGCCATCAATTTACCTACGAGCAGTACTTC; V gene: TRBV19; D gene: TRBD1; J gene: TRBJ2-7; CDR3 length: 18; clone size: medium-sized
CDR3 protein: CATSPGTSYEQYF; CDR3 DNA: TGTGCCACCAGCCCCGGGACTAGCTACGAGCAGTACTTC; V gene: TRBV15; D gene: TRBD2; J gene: TRBJ2-7; CDR3 length: 13; clone size: once
CDR3 protein: CASSLVGGSRYYNEQFF; CDR3 DNA: TGTGCCAGCAGCTTAGTCGGCGGGAGTCGGTACTACAATGAGCAGTTCTTC; V gene: TRBV7-2; D gene: TRBD2; J gene: TRBJ2-1; CDR3 length: 17; clone size: .
CDR3 protein: CASSDWEYTEAFF; CDR3 DNA: TGTGCCAGCAGTGATTGGGAATACACTGAAGCTTTCTTT; V gene: TRBV6-5; D gene: .; J gene: TRBJ1-1; CDR3 length: 13; clone size: .
CDR3 protein: CAWGLADYEQYF; CDR3 DNA: TGTGCCTGGGGACTAGCGGACTACGAGCAGTACTTC; V gene: TRBV30; D gene: TRBD2; J gene: TRBJ2-7; CDR3 length: 12; clone size: .
CDR3 protein: CASSQVLGRSSYEQYF; CDR3 DNA: TGCGCCAGCAGCCAGGTCCTCGGGAGGAGCTCCTACGAGCAGTACTTC; V gene: TRBV4-1; D gene: TRBD2; J gene: TRBJ2-7; CDR3 length: 16; clone size: .
CDR3 protein: CACPLAGDYNEQFF; CDR3 DNA: TGTGCCTGTCCACTAGCGGGAGACTACAATGAGCAGTTCTTC; V gene: TRBV30; D gene: TRBD2; J gene: TRBJ2-1; CDR3 length: 14; clone size: .
CDR3 protein: CASRIGAASTDTQYF; CDR3 DNA: TGTGCCAGCAGGATAGGTGCTGCTAGCACAGATACGCAGTATTTT; V gene: TRBV27; D gene: .; J gene: TRBJ2-3; CDR3 length: 15; clone size: few
CDR3 protein: CASSRGVAGANVLTF; CDR3 DNA: TGTGCCAGCAGCCGAGGGGTTGCGGGGGCCAACGTCCTGACTTTC; V gene: TRBV5-4; D gene: .; J gene: TRBJ2-6; CDR3 length: 15; clone size: .
CDR3 protein: CASSDSPSGRGNEQFF; CDR3 DNA: TGTGCCAGCAGTGACAGTCCTAGCGGGAGAGGTAATGAGCAGTTCTTC; V gene: TRBV6-4; D gene: TRBD2; J gene: TRBJ2-1; CDR3 length: 16; clone size: .
CDR3 protein: CASSIDPSHSGELFF; CDR3 DNA: TGTGCCAGTAGTATAGACCCGAGTCACAGCGGGGAGCTGTTTTTT; V gene: TRBV19; D gene: .; J gene: TRBJ2-2; CDR3 length: 15; clone size: .
CDR3 protein: CASSFRPGSAKNIQYF; CDR3 DNA: TGTGCCAGCAGCTTCAGACCGGGCTCAGCCAAAAACATTCAGTACTTC; V gene: TRBV7-8; D gene: .; J gene: TRBJ2-4; CDR3 length: 16; clone size: few
CDR3 protein: CASSTGVTNTGELFF; CDR3 DNA: TGTGCCAGTAGTACCGGGGTAACGAACACCGGGGAGCTGTTTTTT; V gene: TRBV19; D gene: .; J gene: TRBJ2-2; CDR3 length: 15; clone size: .
CDR3 protein: CASSPRNSPLHF; CDR3 DNA: TGTGCCAGCTCCCCCCGGAATTCACCCCTCCACTTT; V gene: TRBV27; D gene: .; J gene: TRBJ1-6; CDR3 length: 12; clone size: .
CDR3 protein: CASSIAPGTSYEQYF; CDR3 DNA: TGTGCCAGTAGTATAGCCCCCGGGACTAGCTACGAGCAGTACTTC; V gene: TRBV19; D gene: TRBD2; J gene: TRBJ2-7; CDR3 length: 15; clone size: .
CDR3 protein: CASLESRIYNEQFF; CDR3 DNA: TGTGCCAGCCTTGAATCGCGGATCTACAATGAGCAGTTCTTC; V gene: TRBV6-1; D gene: .; J gene: TRBJ2-1; CDR3 length: 14; clone size: .
CDR3 protein: CASLTGANQPQHF; CDR3 DNA: TGTGCCAGCCTAACAGGCGCCAATCAGCCCCAGCATTTT; V gene: TRBV6-1; D gene: .; J gene: TRBJ1-5; CDR3 length: 13; clone size: .
CDR3 protein: CASSQDQAGAFTGELFF; CDR3 DNA: TGTGCCAGCAGCCAAGATCAGGCGGGAGCGTTTACCGGGGAGCTGTTTTTT; V gene: TRBV4-2; D gene: TRBD2; J gene: TRBJ2-2; CDR3 length: 17; clone size: .
CDR3 protein: CAWSPDGSEQFF; CDR3 DNA: TGTGCCTGGAGTCCAGACGGAAGTGAGCAGTTCTTC; V gene: TRBV30; D gene: .; J gene: TRBJ2-1; CDR3 length: 12; clone size: few
CDR3 protein: CASSESAGGAYEQYF; CDR3 DNA: TGTGCCAGCAGTGAATCGGCGGGGGGGGCCTACGAGCAGTACTTC; V gene: TRBV6-1; D gene: TRBD2; J gene: TRBJ2-7; CDR3 length: 15; clone size: .
CDR3 protein: CASSEALATSYEQYF; CDR3 DNA: TGTGCCAGCAGTGAAGCCCTAGCGACCTCCTACGAGCAGTACTTC; V gene: TRBV6-1; D gene: .; J gene: TRBJ2-7; CDR3 length: 15; clone size: .
CDR3 protein: CASSEGGTDTQYF; CDR3 DNA: TGTGCCAGCAGCGAGGGTGGGACAGATACGCAGTATTTT; V gene: TRBV9; D gene: .; J gene: TRBJ2-3; CDR3 length: 13; clone size: .
CDR3 protein: CASSPLGTDAPYEQYF; CDR3 DNA: TGTGCCAGCAGTCCCCTCGGGACAGATGCGCCCTACGAGCAGTACTTC; V gene: TRBV27; D gene: TRBD1; J gene: TRBJ2-7; CDR3 length: 16; clone size: medium-sized
CDR3 protein: CASSESETGELFF; CDR3 DNA: TGTGCCAGCAGTGAGTCAGAGACCGGGGAGCTGTTTTTT; V gene: TRBV6-1; D gene: .; J gene: TRBJ2-2; CDR3 length: 13; clone size: .
CDR3 protein: CASSLGQMNTEAFF; CDR3 DNA: TGTGCCAGCAGCTTGGGTCAGATGAACACTGAAGCTTTCTTT; V gene: TRBV5-7; D gene: .; J gene: TRBJ1-1; CDR3 length: 14; clone size: few
CDR3 protein: CASSLNLFSRPQHF; CDR3 DNA: TGTGCCAGCAGCTTGAATTTGTTTTCGCGGCCCCAGCATTTT; V gene: TRBV5-5; D gene: .; J gene: TRBJ1-5; CDR3 length: 14; clone size: few
CDR3 protein: CASSSGGSEQFF; CDR3 DNA: TGTGCCAGCAGTTCAGGGGGCAGCGAGCAGTTCTTC; V gene: TRBV7-6; D gene: TRBD1; J gene: TRBJ2-1; CDR3 length: 12; clone size: once
CDR3 protein: CASGDRVNTEAFF; CDR3 DNA: TGTGCCAGTGGTGACAGGGTGAACACTGAAGCTTTCTTT; V gene: TRBV19; D gene: TRBD1; J gene: TRBJ1-1; CDR3 length: 13; clone size: .
CDR3 protein: CASSDPGAGGTPYEQYF; CDR3 DNA: TGTGCCAGCAGTGACCCCGGGGCGGGGGGTACCCCCTACGAGCAGTACTTC; V gene: TRBV2; D gene: TRBD2; J gene: TRBJ2-7; CDR3 length: 17; clone size: .
CDR3 protein: CASSPGTGGYNEQFF; CDR3 DNA: TGTGCCAGCAGTCCCGGGACAGGGGGCTACAATGAGCAGTTCTTC; V gene: TRBV6-5; D gene: TRBD1; J gene: TRBJ2-1; CDR3 length: 15; clone size: .
CDR3 protein: CASSDSNRAQMDEQFF; CDR3 DNA: TGTGCCAGCAGTGACTCGAACAGGGCACAGATGGATGAGCAGTTCTTC; V gene: TRBV6-4; D gene: .; J gene: TRBJ2-1; CDR3 length: 16; clone size: .
CDR3 protein: CASSEADGSVNEQFF; CDR3 DNA: TGTGCCAGCAGTGAAGCGGACGGGAGCGTCAATGAGCAGTTCTTC; V gene: TRBV6-1; D gene: .; J gene: TRBJ2-1; CDR3 length: 15; clone size: .
CDR3 protein: CASAFLDEQFF; CDR3 DNA: TGTGCTAGTGCTTTCTTAGATGAGCAGTTCTTC; V gene: TRBV12-5; D gene: .; J gene: TRBJ2-1; CDR3 length: 11; clone size: .
CDR3 protein: CASSLIGQVVGNTIYF; CDR3 DNA: TGTGCCAGCAGCTTGATCGGACAGGTGGTGGGAAACACCATATATTTT; V gene: TRBV5-6; D gene: TRBD1; J gene: TRBJ1-3; CDR3 length: 16; clone size: .
CDR3 protein: CASNNIGELFF; CDR3 DNA: TGTGCCAGCAACAATATCGGGGAGCTGTTTTTT; V gene: TRBV5-6; D gene: .; J gene: TRBJ2-2; CDR3 length: 11; clone size: .
CDR3 protein: CAIGGSGELFF; CDR3 DNA: TGTGCCATCGGGGGGTCCGGGGAGCTGTTTTTT; V gene: TRBV2; D gene: TRBD2; J gene: TRBJ2-2; CDR3 length: 11; clone size: .
CDR3 protein: CASSGLAGGKAYEQYF; CDR3 DNA: TGTGCCAGCTCCGGACTAGCGGGAGGAAAGGCCTACGAGCAGTACTTC; V gene: TRBV7-9; D gene: TRBD2; J gene: TRBJ2-7; CDR3 length: 16; clone size: .
CDR3 protein: CASMTGGGNEKLFF; CDR3 DNA: TGTGCCAGCATGACAGGGGGAGGTAATGAAAAACTGTTTTTT; V gene: TRBV6-1; D gene: TRBD1; J gene: TRBJ1-4; CDR3 length: 14; clone size: medium-sized
CDR3 protein: CASSEEGGSGANVLTF; CDR3 DNA: TGTGCCAGCAGTGAAGAAGGGGGCTCTGGGGCCAACGTCCTGACTTTC; V gene: TRBV6-1; D gene: .; J gene: TRBJ2-6; CDR3 length: 16; clone size: .
CDR3 protein: CASSDPRELLHNEQFF; CDR3 DNA: TGTGCCAGCAGTGATCCTCGGGAGCTTCTCCACAATGAGCAGTTCTTC; V gene: TRBV2; D gene: .; J gene: TRBJ2-1; CDR3 length: 16; clone size: medium-sized
CDR3 protein: CASSPGPIAGFSYEQYF; CDR3 DNA: TGTGCCAGCTCACCGGGTCCAATAGCGGGCTTTTCCTACGAGCAGTACTTC; V gene: TRBV18; D gene: TRBD2; J gene: TRBJ2-7; CDR3 length: 17; clone size: large
CDR3 protein: CATHNLREAGYEQYF; CDR3 DNA: TGTGCCACCCATAACCTGCGGGAGGCAGGTTACGAGCAGTACTTC; V gene: TRBV28; D gene: TRBD2; J gene: TRBJ2-7; CDR3 length: 15; clone size: medium-sized
CDR3 protein: CAWKRNQGVGELFF; CDR3 DNA: TGTGCCTGGAAACGAAACCAGGGGGTCGGGGAGCTGTTTTTT; V gene: TRBV30; D gene: TRBD1; J gene: TRBJ2-2; CDR3 length: 14; clone size: .